This T cell receptor beta chain was identified in a study of cytomegalovirus exposure and HLA in healthy donors. Study-wide results and caveats: A reported reduction in N-insertions relative to the roughly 670-donor mean was seen in an Asian-associated ancestry cluster in a later analysis. Indistinguishable V segments, including TRBV6-2 and TRBV6-3, were excluded.

CDR3 length equals 16 residues. Trimming cost V 4 bases and J 4 bases; bases outside gene matches: 8. The V gene's germline CDR1 is SGHTA and CDR2 FQGNSA. All the people who gave samples were healthy bone marrow donors. The PCR had 60 Vbeta and 13 Jbeta primers. Assay used: immunoSEQ multiplex PCR; TCRdb lists only in-frame clones, some missing. The repertoire consists of 150,000 to 200,000 clones, with around 85% occurring once and the leading ten covering less than 7%. A remark on this clone: Its matching antigen is unknown.

The source of this sequence is a man aged 40-55 years in good health and CMV-seropositive. The chain links TRBV7-2 to TRBJ2-5; TRBD1 matches 11 bases. Sequencing input: PBMCs. CDR3 residues: CASSSRDRGDRETQYF. The CDR3 nucleotides read TGTGCCAGCAGCTCCCGGGACAGGGGGGATCGAGAGACCCAGTACTTC.